These 31 T cell receptor beta chains were sequenced from one sample in a study of blood T cell repertoires in COVID-19. Here immunoSEQ multiplex PCR was the method, and the copy in TCRdb shows in-frame clones only, minus some. The table includes 100,000 to 150,000 clones, over 75% detected once. The source material was peripheral blood. These TCRs come from a man aged 50 to 59 with acute or convalescent COVID-19.

The rearrangement links TRBV7-2 to TRBJ2-1; D is perhaps TRBD2 (6 bases). The CDR3 is 12 residues long. Germline V lookup: CDR1 SGHTA, CDR2 FQGNSA. The V gene lost 6 bases and the J gene lost 10 bases, with 13 bases spanning the gap. CDR3 in amino acids: CASRDGGGEQFF. CDR3 nucleotide sequence: TGTGCCAGCAGGGACGGTGGGGGGGAGCAGTTCTTC.

CDR3 coding DNA: TGCAGCGTAGATGCTGATACAGGGAATTCGGCCAAAAACATTCAGTACTTC. Protein product: CSVDADTGNSAKNIQYF. V is TRBV29-1 and J is TRBJ2-4; D possibly corresponds to TRBD1 (6 bases). The CDR3 is made up of 17 amino acids. Trimming left V 6 bases short and J 1 base short, with 22 bases between. Germline V gene data show CDR1 as SQVTM and CDR2 as ANQGSEA.

The gene calls are TRBV10-2 and TRBJ1-1; D unclear. This CDR3 comprises 11 residues. V lost 8 bases to trimming and J lost 8 bases, with 12 bases between them. Germline values: CDR1 WSHSY, CDR2 SAAADI. The CDR3 nucleotides read TGCGCCAGCTCGAGTCCGCGGGAAGCTTTCTTT. Translating it yields CASSSPREAFF.

The genes are TRBV9 and TRBJ2-2; 8 bases agree with TRBD1. This CDR3 has 16 amino acids. CDR1 and CDR2 from the germline V gene are SGDLS and YYNGEE. V gave up 2 bases and J gave up 5 bases; unmatched junction bases: 8. CDR3 residues: CASSVLQGAGTGELFF. The CDR3 DNA reads TGTGCCAGCAGCGTCCTCCAGGGGGCAGGGACCGGGGAGCTGTTTTTT.

This chain connects TRBV5-1 to TRBJ2-3; 11 bases align to TRBD2. V trimming: 3 bases; J trimming: 2 bases; junction bases outside the gene matches: 2. Per germline, CDR1 SGHRS and CDR2 YFSETQ. CDR3 length: 15 residues. CDR3 sequence (DNA): TGCGCCAGCAGCTCGGGACTAGCGGTCACAGATACGCAGTATTTT. It yields the protein CASSSGLAVTDTQYF. Looking up the rest from reference TRBV5-1 and TRBJ2-3 gives the full variable domain: KAGVTQTPRYLIKTRGQQVTLSCSPISGHRSVSWYQQTPGQGLQFLFEYFSETQRNKGNFPGRFSGRQFSNSRSEMNVSTLELGDSALYLCASSSGLAVTDTQYFGPGTRLTVL.

The CDR3 region is CASSPRQGNSPLHF. As DNA, the CDR3 is TGTGCCAGCAGCCCTCGACAGGGTAATTCACCCCTCCACTTT. V usage is TRBV11-2 and J usage is TRBJ1-6, with TRBD1 identical over 7 bases. The CDR3 totals 14 residues. Germline V CDR1 and CDR2: SGHAT, FQNNGV. V lost 5 bases and J lost 6; bases outside the gene matches: 4.

The V and J genes are TRBV11-2 and TRBJ2-7; the D gene is possibly TRBD1 (6 bases). The CDR3 totals 17 residues. Germline CDR1 and CDR2: SGHAT and FQNNGV. V lost 0 bases and J lost 5, with 20 bases in between. CDR3 sequence reads: CASSLDRSGAFGDEQYF. The CDR3 DNA reads TGTGCCAGCAGCTTAGATCGTTCAGGGGCCTTCGGGGACGAGCAGTACTTC.

V usage is TRBV30 and J usage is TRBJ1-1; no firm D call. This CDR3 is 11 amino acids long. Germline CDR1 GTSNPN, CDR2 SVGIG (reference sequence). Trimming shortened V by 5 bases and J by 2 bases, and 6 bases separated the two germline ends. CDR3 amino acids: CAWGSNTEAFF. In DNA form, the CDR3 reads TGTGCCTGGGGTAGCAACACTGAAGCTTTCTTT.

V usage is TRBV14 and J usage is TRBJ1-3; D not certain. The CDR3 covers 14 residues. Deletions cut 1 base from V and 8 bases from J, with 12 bases between. In germline, CDR1 is SGHDN, CDR2 FVKESK. CDR3 bases: TGTGCCAGCAGCCAAGCCGGGTCCGAATACACCATATATTTT. As protein: CASSQAGSEYTIYF.

The chain uses TRBV5-4 and TRBJ1-3, with D unclear. CDR1 SGHNT and CDR2 YYREEE come from the germline V gene (reference sequence). The V and J ends lost 0 bases and 0 bases respectively, with 13 bases between them. The CDR3 extends over 17 amino acids. CDR3 bases: TGTGCCAGCAGCTTGGGCGGGCAGAGAAGCTCTGGAAACACCATATATTTT. Translation gives CASSLGGQRSSGNTIYF.

A few counts support this clone. The J gene is TRBJ1-1, the V gene TRBV5-4; the match to TRBD1 covers 10 bases. CDR3 length equals 14 residues. CDR1 SGHNT and CDR2 YYREEE come from the germline V gene (reference sequence). The J segment lost 3 bases and the V segment lost 4 bases, leaving 3 bases of the junction unmatched. This CDR3 reads CASSRQGAYTEAFF. The DNA for the CDR3 is TGTGCCAGCAGCCGACAGGGGGCTTACACTGAAGCTTTCTTT.

This clone was found a few times. The CDR3 DNA follows: TGTGCCGCACAATACGAGACAGGGGAGCCCCAGCATTTT. It specifies CAAQYETGEPQHF. The rearrangement links TRBV28 to TRBJ1-5; TRBD1 aligns across 8 bases. Unmatched junction bases numbered 11, after V lost 11 bases and J lost 8 bases. The germline CDR1 and CDR2 sequences are MDHEN and SYDVKM. This CDR3 has 13 amino acids.

The chain uses TRBV30 and TRBJ2-7; 9 positions match TRBD2. This CDR3 has 15 amino acids. The V and J ends lost 1 base and 5 bases, in that order; junction bases with no gene match: 9. Germline V gene sequence: CDR1 GTSNPN, CDR2 SVGIG (reference sequence). The CDR3 protein is CAWSAWTSDVHEQYF. The CDR3 nucleotides are TGTGCCTGGAGTGCGTGGACTAGCGATGTCCACGAGCAGTACTTC.

The chain joins TRBV6-6 to TRBJ2-3; tentative D call: TRBD2 (6 bases). The CDR3 consists of 15 residues. Germline loops: CDR1 MNHNY, CDR2 SVGAGI (reference sequence). Between the trimmed V and J ends, which lost 5 bases and 0 bases, there was a span of 12 bases. The DNA for the CDR3 is TGTGCCAGCAGTCTAGGGACTTTGAGCACAGATACGCAGTATTTT. This codes for CASSLGTLSTDTQYF.

The chain combines TRBV5-1 with TRBJ1-1; a weak D match, TRBD1 (6 bases). The ends were cut back, 0 bases at V and 6 bases at J, with 15 bases in the middle. Germline V lookup: CDR1 SGHRS, CDR2 YFSETQ. This CDR3 has 15 amino acids. The CDR3 here is CASSLGSGGQAEAFF. CDR3 sequence (DNA): TGCGCCAGCAGCTTGGGATCCGGGGGGCAGGCTGAAGCTTTCTTT.

The chain has TRBV5-1 and TRBJ1-2; TRBD1 might be the D (5 bases). The CDR3 spans 14 residues. CDR1 is SGHRS, CDR2 YFSETQ, per germline. V was clipped by 2 bases and J by 1 base, with 9 bases between them. The CDR3 reads CASSFGGNNYGYTF. The CDR3, as DNA: TGCGCCAGCAGCTTCGGGGGGAATAACTATGGCTACACCTTC.

The chain links TRBV6-2 or TRBV6-3 to TRBJ1-1; D ambiguous. This CDR3 spans 14 amino acids. V was shortened by 5 bases and J by 3 bases, with 13 bases between the two germline ends. Germline CDR1 is MNHEY and CDR2 is SVGEGT. CDR3 region: CASSLLPPYTEAFF. The DNA of the CDR3 is TGTGCCAGCAGTCTTCTTCCCCCTTACACTGAAGCTTTCTTT.

As to this clone: Within the sample, other DNA sequences also encode this same CDR3. The chain has TRBV7-8 and TRBJ1-3; 9 bases align to TRBD1. This CDR3 region has 16 residues. The V gene end was trimmed by 0 bases and the J gene end by 4 bases; junction bases not matched to a gene: 4. Germline CDR1 and CDR2: SGHVS and FQNEAQ. CDR3 region: CASSLAGTGFGNTIYF. CDR3 nucleotide sequence: TGTGCCAGCAGCTTAGCCGGGACAGGGTTCGGAAACACCATATATTTT.

This clone was seen only a few times. The chain combines TRBV21-1 with TRBJ2-7; the table's D call TRBD2 went unverified against the DNA. TRBV21-1 is a pseudogene. The CDR3 covers 15 residues. CDR3 sequence reads: CASRVYGTLAYEQYF. In nucleotides, the CDR3 is TGTGCCAGCAGGGTATACGGGACTCTAGCCTACGAGCAGTACTTC.

A remark on this clone: One end of the junction fails to match germline, which may point to a read error. This chain links TRBV11-2 with TRBJ1-2; possibly TRBD1 for D (6 bases). This CDR3 has 13 residues. The germline V gene has CDR1 SGHAT and CDR2 FQNNGV. The CDR3 reads CASSLDRTRGYTF. CDR3 nucleotides: TGTGCCAGCAGCTTAGATCGTACCAGGGGCTACACTTTC. The full variable domain, with the rest looked up from reference TRBV11-2 and TRBJ1-2, is EAGVAQSPRYKIIEKRQSVAFWCNPISGHATLYWYQQILGQGPKLLIQFQNNGVVDDSQLPKDRFSAERLKGVDSTLKIQPAKLEDSAVYLCASSLDRTRGYTFGSGTRLTVV.

This chain uses TRBV5-1 with TRBJ2-7; D is possibly TRBD2 (6 bases). Germline-derived CDR1 and CDR2 are SGHRS and YFSETQ. Trimming removed 4 bases from V and 1 base from J, with 12 bases in between. This CDR3 has 14 amino acids. The CDR3 coding sequence is TGCGCCAGCAGCCTCGGGACTTTTTCCTACGAGCAGTACTTC. Translation gives CASSLGTFSYEQYF.

The chain has TRBV10-3 and TRBJ2-5; 7 bases match TRBD2. The CDR3 is made up of 13 amino acids. V lost 10 bases and J lost 1; bases outside the gene matches: 6. Germline V lookup: CDR1 ENHRY, CDR2 SYGVKD. As DNA, the CDR3 is TGTGCCAGTACGGGAGGACCCCAAGAGACCCAGTACTTC. Translating gives CASTGGPQETQYF.

The chain uses TRBV6-6 and TRBJ1-4; 7 bases line up with TRBD1. Germline CDR1 is MNHNY and CDR2 is SVGAGI (reference sequence). CDR3 length: 14 residues. V was pared by 5 bases and J by 2 bases, with 2 bases of the junction left unmatched. CDR3 DNA: TGTGCCAGCAGTAAGACAGGGACTAATGAAAAACTGTTTTTT. Translation: CASSKTGTNEKLFF.

The J gene is TRBJ1-6, the V gene TRBV30; 9 nucleotides agree with TRBD1. Germline V CDR1 and CDR2: GTSNPN, SVGIG (reference sequence). Trimming cost V 0 bases and J 7 bases; bases outside gene matches: 4. This CDR3 spans 15 amino acids. The CDR3 DNA reads TGTGCCTGGAGTGTACAGGGGGCTGGGAATTCACCCCTCCACTTT. Translating gives CAWSVQGAGNSPLHF.

The V and J genes are TRBV29-1 and TRBJ2-5, with D maybe TRBD2 (6 bases). V was trimmed by 2 bases and J by 4 bases, leaving 11 bases between them. The CDR3 is made up of 13 amino acids. Germline V CDR1 and CDR2: SQVTM, ANQGSEA. The CDR3 DNA is TGCAGCGTTGAATTTTTGGGGGGAGAGACCCAGTACTTC. As protein: CSVEFLGGETQYF.

In DNA form, the CDR3 reads TGTGCCAGCAGCCCCCAGGGGAACACTGAAGCTTTCTTT. This sequence encodes CASSPQGNTEAFF. The chain recombines TRBV11-2 with TRBJ1-1; the D gene is possibly TRBD1 (5 bases). Trimming took off 5 bases at V and 1 base at J, with 8 bases between the two ends. Germline assignment: CDR1 SGHAT and CDR2 FQNNGV. This CDR3 comprises 13 residues.

A single count supports this clone. The V call is TRBV11-2, the J call TRBJ1-1; perhaps TRBD1 as D (5 bases). This CDR3 is 17 amino acids long. Per the germline V gene, CDR1 is SGHAT and CDR2 is FQNNGV. Trimming left V 0 bases short and J 5 bases short, with 19 bases between. DNA of the CDR3: TGTGCCAGCAGCTTAGATTCATGGGGGGGAGGTGGGACTGAAGCTTTCTTT. Its protein product is CASSLDSWGGGGTEAFF.

The V gene is TRBV24-1, the J gene TRBJ2-7; TRBD2 aligns across 9 bases. Germline CDR1 KGHDR, CDR2 SFDVKD. The CDR3 sequence is 16 residues long. Trimming removed 3 bases from V and 2 bases from J; junction bases left unmatched: 7. The CDR3: CATSDPRTSVPYEQYF. CDR3 coding DNA: TGTGCCACCAGTGATCCTCGGACTAGCGTTCCCTACGAGCAGTACTTC.

V is TRBV30 and J is TRBJ2-1; TRBD2 matches 7 bases. V lost 3 bases and J lost 3; bases outside the gene matches: 5. CDR1 is GTSNPN and CDR2 is SVGIG in the germline V gene (reference sequence). CDR3 length equals 14 residues. The CDR3 is CAWRRAGDYNEQFF. The CDR3 nucleotides are TGTGCCTGGAGAAGGGCGGGAGACTACAATGAGCAGTTCTTC.

The rearrangement joins TRBV11-2 to TRBJ2-7; 9 bases align to TRBD2. Germline trimming cut 5 bases from V and 1 base from J; bases unmatched to any gene: 12. CDR1 is SGHAT, CDR2 FQNNGV, per germline. The CDR3 has 17 residues. The CDR3 DNA reads TGTGCCAGCAGCCTACGAGGGGCGGGAGGGAGGTCCTACGAGCAGTACTTC. Translation: CASSLRGAGGRSYEQYF.

The chain carries TRBV19 and TRBJ1-1; 7 nucleotides line up with TRBD1. This CDR3 is 13 amino acids long. The germline gives CDR1 LNHDA, CDR2 SQIVND (reference sequence). V lost 4 bases, J lost 1 base, and 0 bases stayed unmatched. The CDR3 coding sequence is TGTGCCAGTAGTAGGGACAGGAACACTGAAGCTTTCTTT. It encodes CASSRDRNTEAFF.